The rows below give T cell receptor beta chains drawn from one sample of a study of response to subunit inactivated influenza vaccine. MiXCR, run by TCRdb on the RT-PCR reads, gives a single entry per CDR3 protein. The data contain about 570,000 distinct CDR3 sequences, about an eighth of them seen just once; the ten biggest clones take up roughly 10%. Sequences were derived from PBMCs from blood, sampled on the day of vaccination. The receptors stem from a middle-aged man who received an inactivated influenza vaccine. The CDR3 runs from the conserved cysteine through the conserved F or W. D genes are given only for firm matches. Clone sizes are given selectively: once, few, many, or a class where the clone is expanded.

d_call: TRBD2
clone_size: few
v_call: TRBV5-1
j_call: TRBJ2-5
cdr3_nt: TGCGCCAGCAGCTTGAGAGCGGGGGGGCTAACGGGTGAGACCCAGTACTTC
cdr3_aa: CASSLRAGGLTGETQYF

d_call: -
clone_size: many
v_call: TRBV12-3/TRBV12-4
j_call: TRBJ2-2
cdr3_nt: TGTGCCAGCGGGTGGACAGCCTCGAACACCGGGGAGCTGTTTTTT
cdr3_aa: CASGWTASNTGELFF

d_call: TRBD2
clone_size: -
v_call: TRBV12-3/TRBV12-4
j_call: TRBJ2-1
cdr3_nt: TGTACCAGCAGTTGCGTGTCTGTCGGCGGGAGGATACCCTACAATGAGCAGTTCTTC
cdr3_aa: CTSSCVSVGGRIPYNEQFF

d_call: -
clone_size: many
v_call: TRBV7-8
j_call: TRBJ2-3
cdr3_nt: TGTGCCAGCAGCCCTTATGTGGGCGCAAACGGGCAGTATTTT
cdr3_aa: CASSPYVGANGQYF

d_call: TRBD1
clone_size: -
v_call: TRBV6-1
j_call: TRBJ1-2
cdr3_nt: TGTGCCAGCAGCGAGACAGGGACCTATGGCTACACCTTC
cdr3_aa: CASSETGTYGYTF

d_call: TRBD2
clone_size: -
v_call: TRBV4-2
j_call: TRBJ2-1
cdr3_nt: TGTGCCAGCAGCCACGGGCTAGCGGGAGGGAACATTGAGCAGTTCTTC
cdr3_aa: CASSHGLAGGNIEQFF

d_call: -
clone_size: many
v_call: TRBV7-3
j_call: TRBJ2-1
cdr3_nt: TGTGCCAGCAGCTCCGGACAGTACAATGAGCAGTTCTTC
cdr3_aa: CASSSGQYNEQFF

d_call: -
clone_size: -
v_call: TRBV7-9
j_call: TRBJ2-3
cdr3_nt: TGTGCCAGCAGCCCAGAATATACGCAGTATTTT
cdr3_aa: CASSPEYTQYF

d_call: -
clone_size: few
v_call: TRBV7-8
j_call: TRBJ2-7
cdr3_nt: TGTGCCAGCAGCTTAGCGAAGCGGCTAGCCGAACGATACAGCTACGAGCAGTACTTC
cdr3_aa: CASSLAKRLAERYSYEQYF

d_call: TRBD2
clone_size: few
v_call: TRBV5-1
j_call: TRBJ2-5
cdr3_nt: TGCGCCAGCAGCTTGGGCGCAGGACTAGCGGAAGAGACCCAGTACTTC
cdr3_aa: CASSLGAGLAEETQYF

d_call: -
clone_size: few
v_call: TRBV12-3/TRBV12-4
j_call: TRBJ2-7
cdr3_nt: TGTGCCAGCAGTTTACAGTCGGCAAGCTCCTACGAGCAGTACTTC
cdr3_aa: CASSLQSASSYEQYF

d_call: TRBD1
clone_size: few
v_call: TRBV20-1
j_call: TRBJ1-6
cdr3_nt: TGCAGTGCGCCGTACAGGGGTCTCTATAATTCACCCCTCCACTTT
cdr3_aa: CSAPYRGLYNSPLHF

d_call: -
clone_size: -
v_call: TRBV24-1
j_call: TRBJ2-6
cdr3_nt: TGTGCCACCAGTGATTCAGGGGTCCTGACTTTC
cdr3_aa: CATSDSGVLTF